Listed here are 13 T cell receptor beta chains from one sample, sequenced in a study of shared clonotypes between healthy human individuals. The repertoire was sequenced with immunoSEQ multiplex PCR; TCRdb's copy has only in-frame clones and lacks some. The table shows a few million clones, with approximately 90% occurring only once. Sequenced: naive CD4+ T cells from PBMCs. Subset here: CD45RA+ positively selected. The receptors originated from a man younger than 35 in good health. Some clones in this sample may be carry-over from other donors' samples.

The CDR3 here is CASTIGLAGGPGEQFF. CDR3 coding DNA: TGCGCCAGCACCATCGGACTAGCGGGAGGGCCGGGGGAGCAGTTCTTC. The gene calls are TRBV5-1 and TRBJ2-1, with 15 nucleotides matching TRBD2. CDR3 length: 16 amino acids. Germline assignment: CDR1 SGHRS and CDR2 YFSETQ. J was trimmed by 10 bases and V by 6 bases; bases with no gene match: 11.

The chain is built from TRBV30 and TRBJ2-3; no clear D. The V and J ends lost 0 bases and 8 bases respectively, with 18 bases between them. The germline CDR1 and CDR2 sequences are GTSNPN and SVGIG (reference sequence). The CDR3 consists of 15 residues. For the CDR3, the DNA is TGTGCCTGGAGTGTACGCGTAGCCCTAACGTCTACGCAGTATTTT. It specifies CAWSVRVALTSTQYF.

The V gene is TRBV18, the J gene TRBJ1-4; 7 bases are a match to TRBD1. This CDR3 region has 13 residues. V shed 8 bases and J 7 bases; nucleotides not matched to a gene: 7. Germline V gene lookup returns CDR1 KGHSH and CDR2 LQKENI. Here the CDR3 reads CASGGTAAEKLFF. CDR3 sequence (DNA): TGTGCCAGCGGGGGGACAGCGGCTGAAAAACTGTTTTTT.

This clone was counted a single time. Other DNA sequences from this sample encode an identical CDR3 as well. J is TRBJ2-5 and V is TRBV2; D may correspond to TRBD1 or TRBD2 (5 bases each). This CDR3 is built from 12 residues. Germline CDR1 SNHLY, CDR2 FYNNEI. The ends were cut back, 6 bases at V and 2 bases at J, with 7 bases in the middle. Here the CDR3 DNA reads TGTGCCAGCAGGGGACCACAAGAGACCCAGTACTTC. Translation gives CASRGPQETQYF.

The chain has TRBV7-9 and TRBJ1-1; D is possibly TRBD1 (5 bases). Looked up from germline, CDR1 is SEHNR and CDR2 is FQNEAQ (reference sequence). The germline V and J ends were trimmed by 5 bases and 2 bases, with 9 bases remaining between them. This CDR3 is built from 13 residues. CDR3 coding DNA: TGTGCCAGCAGCCAAGACAGAAACACTGAAGCTTTCTTT. Its translation: CASSQDRNTEAFF.

The chain links TRBV7-7 to TRBJ1-3, with 8 bases identical to TRBD1. Germline lookup yields CDR1 SSHAT and CDR2 FNYEAQ (reference sequence). The V segment lost 5 bases and the J segment 4 bases; nucleotides outside the gene matches: 7. There are 15 residues in the CDR3. CDR3 in amino acids: CASSLRTGRGNTIYF. The CDR3 region has the DNA TGTGCCAGCAGCCTAAGGACAGGGCGCGGAAACACCATATATTTT.

The chain combines TRBV28 with TRBJ1-2; 9 nucleotides match TRBD1. Germline trimming cut 6 bases from V and 1 base from J; bases unmatched to any gene: 6. The CDR3 has 15 amino acids. The V gene's germline CDR1 is MDHEN and CDR2 SYDVKM. The CDR3 DNA reads as TGTGCCAGCAGCCCATCGGGACAGGGTAACTATGGCTACACCTTC. It specifies CASSPSGQGNYGYTF.

As regards this clone: At the DNA level, this CDR3 is encoded by other sequences in the same sample as well. The V and J genes are TRBV28 and TRBJ1-1; possibly TRBD1 for D (5 bases). Trimming removed 1 base at V and 6 bases at J, with 9 bases between. The CDR3 covers 13 residues. The germline gives CDR1 MDHEN, CDR2 SYDVKM. As DNA, the CDR3 is TGTGCCAGCAGTTTATCGGGACGCGCTGAAGCTTTCTTT. Amino acids: CASSLSGRAEAFF.

This clone was picked up one time. The gene calls are TRBV9 and TRBJ1-2; no definite D call. V lost 0 bases to trimming and J lost 8 bases, with 17 bases between them. CDR1 is SGDLS and CDR2 is YYNGEE in the germline V gene. The CDR3 has 15 residues. CDR3 coding DNA: TGTGCCAGCAGCGTAGGGTATGCTGCCCGCGGGGGCTACACCTTC. Translating it yields CASSVGYAARGGYTF.

This clone was seen only a few times. The CDR3 DNA follows: TGTGCCAGCAGCCCTCTTTTAGGGGAAAAACTGTTTTTT. This translates into CASSPLLGEKLFF. The chain couples TRBV6-1 to TRBJ1-4; no definite D call. This CDR3 comprises 13 residues. V lost 6 bases, J lost 8 bases, and 13 bases lay in between. CDR1 is MNHNS, CDR2 SASEGT, per germline.

V usage is TRBV20-1 and J usage is TRBJ1-1; D is unclear. CDR3 size: 11 residues. V lost 6 bases, J lost 4 bases, and 9 bases lay in between. Germline V gene sequence: CDR1 DFQATT, CDR2 SNEGSKA (reference sequence). This chain's CDR3 is CSAKGPTEAFF. The CDR3 DNA follows: TGCAGTGCGAAAGGTCCCACTGAAGCTTTCTTT.

The V gene is TRBV7-7, the J gene TRBJ2-5; 7 bases are a match to TRBD2. The CDR3 is 18 residues long. Germline values: CDR1 SSHAT, CDR2 FNYEAQ (reference sequence). V shed 1 base and J 5 bases; nucleotides not matched to a gene: 16. CDR3 nucleotides: TGTGCCAGCAGCTTAGGGGCCCTGGGCGGGAGAGGCGTTGAGACCCAGTACTTC. Protein: CASSLGALGGRGVETQYF.

J is TRBJ2-3 and V is TRBV7-8; D gene uncertain. The V gene's germline CDR1 is SGHVS and CDR2 FQNEAQ. The CDR3 covers 14 residues. V shed 1 base and J shed 3 bases, with 8 bases lying between them. This CDR3 is CASSLDTGTDTQYF. The CDR3 region has the DNA TGTGCCAGCAGCTTAGATACCGGAACAGATACGCAGTATTTT.